This section outlines one T cell receptor beta chain sequence together with its context. This record belongs to a study of blood T cell repertoires in COVID-19. On the study more broadly: Researchers got acute and convalescent COVID-19 samples from the United States, Italy and Spain. T cells, B-cell-depleted T cells, or PBMCs provided the cDNA or gDNA that served as material.

Clones were read by immunoSEQ multiplex PCR, and TCRdb kept only the in-frame ones, dropping some. Here the sample spans 110,000 to 150,000 clones, 86% being singletons. The receptor's source is a woman aged 55-69 years with acute or convalescent COVID-19. Sequenced: peripheral blood.

The CDR3 reads CASSPRVAGNTIYF. For the CDR3, the DNA is TGTGCCAGCAGCCCCAGGGTAGCTGGAAACACCATATATTTT. J is TRBJ1-3 and V is TRBV3-1 (or the pseudogene TRBV3-2); TRBD1 might be the D (5 bases). V was clipped by 4 bases and J by 2 bases, with 9 bases between them. CDR3 length equals 14 residues. Germline V gene lookup returns CDR1 LGHDT and CDR2 YNNKEL (reference sequence).